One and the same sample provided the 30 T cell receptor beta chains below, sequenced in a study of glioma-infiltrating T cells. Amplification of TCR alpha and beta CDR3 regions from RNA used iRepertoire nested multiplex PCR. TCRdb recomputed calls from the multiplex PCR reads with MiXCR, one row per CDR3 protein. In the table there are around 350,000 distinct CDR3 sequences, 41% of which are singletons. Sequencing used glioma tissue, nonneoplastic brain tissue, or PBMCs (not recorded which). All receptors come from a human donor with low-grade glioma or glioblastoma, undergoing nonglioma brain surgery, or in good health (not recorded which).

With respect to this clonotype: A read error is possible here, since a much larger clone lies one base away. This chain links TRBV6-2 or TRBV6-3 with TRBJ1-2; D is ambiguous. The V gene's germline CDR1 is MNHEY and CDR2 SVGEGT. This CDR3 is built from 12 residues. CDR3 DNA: TGTGACAGCAGTCCTTCTGACACCAGCTACACCTTC. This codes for CDSSPSDTSYTF.

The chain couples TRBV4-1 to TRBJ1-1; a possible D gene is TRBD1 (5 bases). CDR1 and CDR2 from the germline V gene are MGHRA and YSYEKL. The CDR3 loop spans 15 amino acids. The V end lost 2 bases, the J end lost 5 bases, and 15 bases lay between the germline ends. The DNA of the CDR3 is TGCGCCAGCAGCCAAACTCCATCAGGGTGGACTGAAGCTTTCTTT. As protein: CASSQTPSGWTEAFF.

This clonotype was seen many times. The DNA for the CDR3 is TGTGCCAGCAGTGATCAAGGTCCCAATTCACCCCTCCACTTT. Translating it yields CASSDQGPNSPLHF. The chain recombines TRBV6-1 with TRBJ1-6; no definite D call. Per germline, CDR1 MNHNS and CDR2 SASEGT. The CDR3 has 14 residues. V shed 3 bases and J shed 7 bases, with 10 bases lying between them.

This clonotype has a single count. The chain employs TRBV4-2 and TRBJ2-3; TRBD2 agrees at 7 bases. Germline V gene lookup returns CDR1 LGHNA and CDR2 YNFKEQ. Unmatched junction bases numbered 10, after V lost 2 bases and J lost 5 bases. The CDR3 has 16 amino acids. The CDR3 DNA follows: TGTGCCAGCAGCCAATCGGCTAGCGGAGTAGAAGATACGCAGTATTTT. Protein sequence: CASSQSASGVEDTQYF.

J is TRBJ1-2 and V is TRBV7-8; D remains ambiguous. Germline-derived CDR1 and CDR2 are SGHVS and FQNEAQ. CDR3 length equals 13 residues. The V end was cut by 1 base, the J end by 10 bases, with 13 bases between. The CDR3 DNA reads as TGTGCCAGCAGCTTAGAGGGTTTTCGATTCTACACCTTC. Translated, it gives CASSLEGFRFYTF.

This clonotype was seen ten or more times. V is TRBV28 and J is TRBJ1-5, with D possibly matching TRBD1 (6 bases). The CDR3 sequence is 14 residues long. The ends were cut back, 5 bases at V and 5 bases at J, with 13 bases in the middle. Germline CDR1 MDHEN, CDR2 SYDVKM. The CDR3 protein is CASSKRDTYQPQHF. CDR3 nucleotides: TGTGCCAGCAGTAAAAGGGACACCTATCAGCCCCAGCATTTT.

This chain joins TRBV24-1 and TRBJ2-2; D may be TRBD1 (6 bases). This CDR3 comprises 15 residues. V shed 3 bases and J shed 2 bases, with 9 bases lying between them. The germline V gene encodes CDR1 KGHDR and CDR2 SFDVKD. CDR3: CATSDTGLNTGELFF. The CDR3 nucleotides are TGTGCCACCAGTGATACAGGGCTCAACACCGGGGAGCTGTTTTTT.

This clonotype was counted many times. In nucleotides, the CDR3 is TGTGCCAGCAGTTTTTCAGGGGTTGGCTACACCTTC. It is translated as CASSFSGVGYTF. The rearrangement uses TRBV28 and TRBJ1-2, with D maybe TRBD1 (6 bases). V lost 3 bases, J lost 7 bases, and 9 bases lay in between. From germline, CDR1 is MDHEN and CDR2 SYDVKM. The CDR3 sequence is 12 residues long.

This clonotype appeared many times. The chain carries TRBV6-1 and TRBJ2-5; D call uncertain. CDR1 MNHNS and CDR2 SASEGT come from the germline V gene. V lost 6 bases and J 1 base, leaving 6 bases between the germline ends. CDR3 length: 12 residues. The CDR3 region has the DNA TGTGCCAGCAGGTACCCCCAAGAGACCCAGTACTTC. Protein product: CASRYPQETQYF.

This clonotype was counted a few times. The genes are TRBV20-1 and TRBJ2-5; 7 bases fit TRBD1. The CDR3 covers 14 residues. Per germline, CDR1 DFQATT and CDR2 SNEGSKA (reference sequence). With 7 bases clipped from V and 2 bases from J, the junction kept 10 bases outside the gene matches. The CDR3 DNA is TGCAGTGTTCATCCCCGGGACAGTCAAGAGACCCAGTACTTC. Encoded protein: CSVHPRDSQETQYF.

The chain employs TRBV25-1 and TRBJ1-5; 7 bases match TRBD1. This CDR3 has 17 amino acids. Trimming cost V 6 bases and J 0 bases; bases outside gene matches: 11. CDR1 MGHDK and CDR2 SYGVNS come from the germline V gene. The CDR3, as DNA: TGTGCCAGCAGCCCAAGAGGACAGGCGTTTAGCAATCAGCCCCAGCATTTT. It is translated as CASSPRGQAFSNQPQHF.

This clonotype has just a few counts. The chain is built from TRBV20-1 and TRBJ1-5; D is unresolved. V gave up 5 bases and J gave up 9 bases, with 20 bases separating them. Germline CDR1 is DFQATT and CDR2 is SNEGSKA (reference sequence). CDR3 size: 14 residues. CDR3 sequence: CSAGPLPVGLPQHF. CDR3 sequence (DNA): TGCAGTGCTGGACCGCTACCCGTCGGGTTGCCCCAGCATTTT.

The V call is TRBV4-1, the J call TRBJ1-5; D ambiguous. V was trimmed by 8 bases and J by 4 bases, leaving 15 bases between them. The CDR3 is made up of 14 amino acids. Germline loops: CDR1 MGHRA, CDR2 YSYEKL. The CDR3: CASSSGGVNQPQHF. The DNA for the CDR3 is TGCGCCAGCTCGTCAGGTGGAGTAAATCAGCCCCAGCATTTT.

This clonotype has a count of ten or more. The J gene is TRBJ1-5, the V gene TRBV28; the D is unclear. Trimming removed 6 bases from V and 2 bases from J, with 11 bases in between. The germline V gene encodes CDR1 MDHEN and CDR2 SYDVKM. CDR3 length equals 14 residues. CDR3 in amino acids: CASSPRGGNQPQHF. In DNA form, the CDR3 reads TGTGCCAGCAGCCCTAGAGGCGGCAATCAGCCCCAGCATTTT.

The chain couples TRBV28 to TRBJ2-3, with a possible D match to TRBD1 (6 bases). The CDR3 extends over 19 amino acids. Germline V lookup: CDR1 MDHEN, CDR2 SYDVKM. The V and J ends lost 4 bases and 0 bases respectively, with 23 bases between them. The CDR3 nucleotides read TGTGCCAGCAGTTCGCGGACTCTAGGGGGACATTTTAGCACAGATACGCAGTATTTT. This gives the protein CASSSRTLGGHFSTDTQYF.

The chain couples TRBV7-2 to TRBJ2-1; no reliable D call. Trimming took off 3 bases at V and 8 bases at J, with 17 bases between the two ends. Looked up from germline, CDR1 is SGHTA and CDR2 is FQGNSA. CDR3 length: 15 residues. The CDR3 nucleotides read TGTGCCAGCAGCTTGAGCCAACATAGTCACCATGAGCAGTTCTTC. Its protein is CASSLSQHSHHEQFF.

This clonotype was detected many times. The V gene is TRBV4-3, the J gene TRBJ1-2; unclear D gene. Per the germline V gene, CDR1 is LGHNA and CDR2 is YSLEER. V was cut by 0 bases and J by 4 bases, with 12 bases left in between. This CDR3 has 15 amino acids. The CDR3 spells CASSQDWQTFYGYTF. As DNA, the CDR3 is TGCGCCAGCAGCCAAGATTGGCAGACCTTCTATGGCTACACCTTC.

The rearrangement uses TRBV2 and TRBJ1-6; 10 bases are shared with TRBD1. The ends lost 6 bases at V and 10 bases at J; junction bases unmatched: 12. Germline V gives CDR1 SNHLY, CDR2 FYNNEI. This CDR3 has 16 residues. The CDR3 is CASRGTGVSLWSPLHF. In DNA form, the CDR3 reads TGTGCCAGCAGGGGGACAGGGGTCTCCCTATGGTCACCCCTCCACTTT.

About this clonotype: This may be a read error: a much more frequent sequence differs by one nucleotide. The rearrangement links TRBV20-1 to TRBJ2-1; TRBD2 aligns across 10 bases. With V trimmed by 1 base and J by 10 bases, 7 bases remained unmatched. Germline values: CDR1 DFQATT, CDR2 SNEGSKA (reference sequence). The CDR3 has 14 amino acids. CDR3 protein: CSARVSGRLQEQFF. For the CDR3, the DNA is TGCAGTGCTAGAGTTAGCGGGAGGCTCCAGGAGCAGTTCTTC.

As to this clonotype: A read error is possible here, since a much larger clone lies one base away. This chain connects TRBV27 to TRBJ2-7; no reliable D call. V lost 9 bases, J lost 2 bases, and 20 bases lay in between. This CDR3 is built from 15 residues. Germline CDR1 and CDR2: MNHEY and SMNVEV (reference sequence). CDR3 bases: TGTGCCAGTTCAGAATTGGGGATAGCTGCCTACGAGCAGTACTTC. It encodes CASSELGIAAYEQYF.

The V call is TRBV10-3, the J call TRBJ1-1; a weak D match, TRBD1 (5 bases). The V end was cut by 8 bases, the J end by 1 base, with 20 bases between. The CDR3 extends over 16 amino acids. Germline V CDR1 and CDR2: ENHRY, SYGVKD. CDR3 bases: TGTGCCATCGGGGGGTCAGGCGGAGAGGAGAACACTGAAGCTTTCTTT. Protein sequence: CAIGGSGGEENTEAFF.

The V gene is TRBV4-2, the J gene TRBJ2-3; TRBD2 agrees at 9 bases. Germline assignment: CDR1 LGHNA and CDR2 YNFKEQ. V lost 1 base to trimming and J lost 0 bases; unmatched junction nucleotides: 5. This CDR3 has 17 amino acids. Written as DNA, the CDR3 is TGTGCCAGCAGCCAAGTTTCCGGGACTAGCAGCACAGATACGCAGTATTTT. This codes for CASSQVSGTSSTDTQYF.

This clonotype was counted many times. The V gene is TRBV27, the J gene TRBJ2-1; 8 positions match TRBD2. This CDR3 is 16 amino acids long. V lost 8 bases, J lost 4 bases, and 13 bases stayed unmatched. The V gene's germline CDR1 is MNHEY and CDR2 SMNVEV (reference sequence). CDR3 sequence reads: CASRALGGLVYNEQFF. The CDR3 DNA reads TGTGCCAGCCGAGCCCTGGGGGGACTAGTATACAATGAGCAGTTCTTC.

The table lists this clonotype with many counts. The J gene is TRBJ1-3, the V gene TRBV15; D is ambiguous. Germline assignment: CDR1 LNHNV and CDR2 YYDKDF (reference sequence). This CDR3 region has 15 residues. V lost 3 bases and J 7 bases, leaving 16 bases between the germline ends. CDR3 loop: CATSSGIGQSNTIYF. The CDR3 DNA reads TGTGCCACCAGCAGTGGAATTGGCCAGTCGAACACCATATATTTT.

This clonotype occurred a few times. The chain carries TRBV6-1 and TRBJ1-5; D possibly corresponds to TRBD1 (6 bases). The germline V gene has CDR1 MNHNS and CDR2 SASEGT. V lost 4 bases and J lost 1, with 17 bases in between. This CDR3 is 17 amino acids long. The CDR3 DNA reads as TGTGCCAGCAGTGGGCGGGGGGGCACGGGGAGCAATCAGCCCCAGCATTTT. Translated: CASSGRGGTGSNQPQHF.

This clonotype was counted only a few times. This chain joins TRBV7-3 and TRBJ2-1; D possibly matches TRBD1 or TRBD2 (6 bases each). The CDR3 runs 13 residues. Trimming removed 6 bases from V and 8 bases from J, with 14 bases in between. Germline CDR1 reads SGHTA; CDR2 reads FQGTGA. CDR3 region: CASSSGASDEQFF. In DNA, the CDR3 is TGTGCCAGCAGTTCGGGGGCTAGCGATGAGCAGTTCTTC.

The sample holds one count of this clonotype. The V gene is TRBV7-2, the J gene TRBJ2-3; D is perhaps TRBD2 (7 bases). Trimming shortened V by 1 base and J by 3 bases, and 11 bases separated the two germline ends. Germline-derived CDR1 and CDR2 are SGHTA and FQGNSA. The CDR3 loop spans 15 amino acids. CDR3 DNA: TGTGCCAGCAGCTTAGACAGGGAGGGGACAGATACGCAGTATTTT. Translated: CASSLDREGTDTQYF.

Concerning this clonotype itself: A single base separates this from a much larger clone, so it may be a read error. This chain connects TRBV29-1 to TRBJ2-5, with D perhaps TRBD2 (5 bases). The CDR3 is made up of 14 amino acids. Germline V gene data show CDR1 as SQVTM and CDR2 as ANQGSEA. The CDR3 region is CSFEAVEIQETQYF. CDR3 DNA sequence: TGCAGCTTTGAAGCGGTGGAGATCCAAGAGACCCAGTACTTC. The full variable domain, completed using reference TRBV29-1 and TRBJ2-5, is SAVISQKPSRDICQRGTSLTIQCQVDSQVTMMFWYRQQPGQSLTLIATANQGSEATYESGFVIDKFPISRPNLTFSTLTVSNMSPEDSSIYLCSFEAVEIQETQYFGPGTRLLVL.

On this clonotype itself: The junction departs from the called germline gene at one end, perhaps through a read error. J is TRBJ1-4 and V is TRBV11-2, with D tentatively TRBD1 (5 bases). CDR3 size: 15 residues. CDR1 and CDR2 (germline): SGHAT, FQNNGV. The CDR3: CASTQAFATNKKLFF. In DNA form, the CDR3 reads TGTGCCAGCACACAGGCTTTTGCAACTAATAAAAAACTGTTTTTT. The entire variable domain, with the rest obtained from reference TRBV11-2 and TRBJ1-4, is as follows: EAGVAQSPRYKIIEKRQSVAFWCNPISGHATLYWYQQILGQGPKLLIQFQNNGVVDDSQLPKDRFSAERLKGVDSTLKIQPAKLEDSAVYLCASTQAFATNKKLFFGSGTQLSVL.

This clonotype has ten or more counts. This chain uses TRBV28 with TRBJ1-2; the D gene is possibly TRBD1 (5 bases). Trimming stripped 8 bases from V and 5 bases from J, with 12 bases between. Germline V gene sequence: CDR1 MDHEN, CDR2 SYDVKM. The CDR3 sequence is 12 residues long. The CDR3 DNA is TGTGCCAGCGCCCGGCAGGGTTATGGCTACACCTTC. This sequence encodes CASARQGYGYTF.